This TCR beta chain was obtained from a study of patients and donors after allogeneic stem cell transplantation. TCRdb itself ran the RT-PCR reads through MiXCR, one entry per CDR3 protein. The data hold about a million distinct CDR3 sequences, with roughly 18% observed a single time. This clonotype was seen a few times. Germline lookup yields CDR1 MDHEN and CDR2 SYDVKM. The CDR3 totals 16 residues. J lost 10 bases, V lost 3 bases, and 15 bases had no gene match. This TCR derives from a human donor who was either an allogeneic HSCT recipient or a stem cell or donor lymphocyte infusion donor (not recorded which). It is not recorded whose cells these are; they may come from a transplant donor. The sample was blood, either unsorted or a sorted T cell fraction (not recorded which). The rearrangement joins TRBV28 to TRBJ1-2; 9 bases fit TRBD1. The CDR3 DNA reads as TGTGCCAGCAGTTTGTACAGGGGGCGCGGCCCCAATACCTACACCTTC. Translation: CASSLYRGRGPNTYTF.